The next 24 T cell receptor beta chains were all read from a single sample in a study of blood T cells in healthy people across ages. It was with a sample-barcoded 5' primer and a J-beta primer mix that a second PCR of roughly 7 to 12 cycles was run. TCRdb recomputed calls from the 5' RACE reads with MiXCR, one row per CDR3 protein. The table includes some 1.4 million distinct CDR3 sequences, roughly 40% detected once. Input material: blood. The receptor source for this set is a woman between 18 and 30 years old in good health.

The chain uses TRBV5-6 and TRBJ2-7; 8 nucleotides match TRBD1. The V gene's germline CDR1 is SGHDT and CDR2 YYEEEE. This CDR3 has 14 amino acids. V lost 4 bases, J lost 4 bases, and 7 bases stayed unmatched. As DNA, the CDR3 is TGTGCCAGCAGCCCAGGGGGACAGGCTTACGAGCAGTACTTC. The encoded protein is CASSPGGQAYEQYF.

This clonotype was counted between two and nine times. This chain uses TRBV6-5 with TRBJ1-1; D is unclear. Between the trimmed V and J ends, which lost 6 bases and 1 base, there was a span of 15 bases. CDR3 length: 15 amino acids. Germline V lookup: CDR1 MNHEY, CDR2 SVGAGI. The CDR3, as DNA: TGTGCCAGCAGCTACGCGGGAGACTCGAACACTGAAGCTTTCTTT. Its protein is CASSYAGDSNTEAFF.

This CDR3 is CSARVSGEQYF. The DNA for the CDR3 is TGCAGTGCTAGGGTCAGTGGAGAGCAGTACTTC. V gene TRBV20-1 combines with J gene TRBJ2-7, with D unresolved. Trimming took 3 bases from V and 7 from J, leaving 10 bases between them. CDR3 length: 11 residues. Looked up from germline, CDR1 is DFQATT and CDR2 is SNEGSKA (reference sequence).

V and J are TRBV15 and TRBJ2-2, with D perhaps matching TRBD1 (5 bases). Germline V gene lookup returns CDR1 LNHNV and CDR2 YYDKDF (reference sequence). The germline V and J ends were trimmed by 3 bases and 3 bases, with 11 bases remaining between them. This CDR3 has 15 amino acids. The CDR3 spells CATSRSQEYTGELFF. The CDR3 bases are TGTGCCACCAGCAGGTCACAGGAGTACACCGGGGAGCTGTTTTTT.

The chain is built from TRBV5-1 and TRBJ2-7, with 7 bases fitting TRBD2. V dropped 4 bases and J dropped 0; count of bases not matched to a gene: 7. CDR1 and CDR2 from the germline V gene are SGHRS and YFSETQ. The CDR3 consists of 15 residues. The CDR3 here is CASSPLSGNSYEQYF. The CDR3 DNA reads as TGCGCCAGCAGCCCCTTAAGCGGGAACTCCTACGAGCAGTACTTC.

The sample holds one count of this clonotype. The CDR3 loop reads CASSPTSFSNQPQHF. Written as DNA, the CDR3 is TGTGCCAGCAGCCCAACAAGCTTTAGCAATCAGCCCCAGCATTTT. The V gene is TRBV6-5, the J gene TRBJ1-5; D is unresolved. Trimming shortened V by 6 bases and J by 0 bases, and 12 bases separated the two germline ends. This CDR3 has 15 residues. CDR1 and CDR2 (germline): MNHEY, SVGAGI.

The V and J genes are TRBV10-3 and TRBJ1-4, with a possible D match to TRBD1 (5 bases). The V and J ends lost 5 bases and 8 bases respectively, with 15 bases between them. Germline V gives CDR1 ENHRY, CDR2 SYGVKD. CDR3 length: 14 residues. The CDR3: CAISRDGGEEKLFF. The CDR3 DNA follows: TGTGCCATCAGTCGGGACGGAGGGGAGGAAAAACTGTTTTTT.

The chain joins TRBV7-9 to TRBJ1-6; 7 nucleotides align to TRBD1. V shed 5 bases, J shed 6 bases, and the junction held 7 bases outside the gene matches. The CDR3 has 15 residues. Germline values: CDR1 SEHNR, CDR2 FQNEAQ (reference sequence). The CDR3 is CASSTPGQLNSPLHF. CDR3 sequence (DNA): TGTGCCAGCAGCACACCGGGACAGCTTAATTCACCCCTCCACTTT.

This clonotype has only a few counts. This chain joins TRBV5-1 and TRBJ2-1; 7 bases match TRBD2. V lost 4 bases, J lost 0 bases, and 10 bases stayed unmatched. The CDR3 consists of 17 residues. Per germline, CDR1 SGHRS and CDR2 YFSETQ. The CDR3 DNA sequence: TGCGCCAGCAGCGTGGAGTCCGGCGGGAGCTCCTACAATGAGCAGTTCTTC. It yields the protein CASSVESGGSSYNEQFF.

Regarding this clonotype: An end of the junction differs from the germline gene, which may be a read error. The gene calls are TRBV20-1 and TRBJ2-3; D gene unclear. Germline lookup yields CDR1 DFQATT and CDR2 SNEGSKA (reference sequence). The CDR3 runs to 12 residues. The CDR3 protein is CSARKPTDTQYF. The CDR3 DNA reads TGCAGTGCTAGAAAGCCCACAGATACACAGTATTTT.

Regarding this clonotype: An end of the junction does not agree with germline; a read error may underlie this. The rearrangement uses TRBV7-9 and TRBJ1-1; a weak D match, TRBD1 (6 bases). This CDR3 spans 14 amino acids. Germline CDR1 and CDR2: SEHNR and FQNEAQ (reference sequence). The CDR3 region is CAGSPGSGDTEAFF. Written as DNA, the CDR3 is TGTGCCGGCAGCCCCGGGTCAGGGGACACTGAAGCTTTCTTT.

This chain uses TRBV27 with TRBJ2-7, with D possibly matching TRBD2 (6 bases). Germline lookup yields CDR1 MNHEY and CDR2 SMNVEV (reference sequence). This CDR3 region has 12 residues. V was pared by 8 bases and J by 6 bases, with 14 bases between. The CDR3 DNA follows: TGTGCCAGCGGGGGGAGACTGACCGAGCAGTACTTC. This translates into CASGGRLTEQYF.

This clonotype was observed a handful of times. V gene TRBV12-3 or TRBV12-4 combines with J gene TRBJ2-2, with D perhaps matching TRBD1 or TRBD2 (5 bases each). With 7 bases removed from V and 4 bases from J, the gap between germline ends came to 13 bases. The CDR3 runs to 14 residues. CDR3 amino acids: CASTPQGVTGELFF. CDR3 DNA: TGTGCCAGCACCCCGCAGGGAGTCACCGGGGAGCTGTTTTTT.

The table lists this clonotype with a count of one. The chain links TRBV7-6 to TRBJ1-5; D is uncertain. The CDR3 is made up of 15 amino acids. Germline V CDR1 and CDR2: SGHVS, FNYEAQ. V was cut by 1 base and J by 0 bases, with 7 bases left in between. In DNA form, the CDR3 reads TGTGCCAGCAGCTTAGAACCTTCTAGCAATCAGCCCCAGCATTTT. Protein: CASSLEPSSNQPQHF.

This sequence joins TRBV3-1 and TRBJ2-2; D call uncertain. Trimming took 1 base from V and 8 from J, leaving 8 bases between them. CDR1 is LGHDT, CDR2 YNNKEL, per germline (reference sequence). The CDR3 loop spans 13 amino acids. CDR3 nucleotides: TGTGCCAGCAGCCAAGTTTATACGGGGGAGCTGTTTTTT. It codes for CASSQVYTGELFF.

This clonotype was detected only once. The gene calls are TRBV9 and TRBJ2-1; D remains ambiguous. The V end was cut by 2 bases, the J end by 0 bases, with 9 bases between. Germline assignment: CDR1 SGDLS and CDR2 YYNGEE. CDR3 length: 15 amino acids. The CDR3 nucleotides are TGTGCCAGCAGCGTGCGGCGGAGCTCCTACAATGAGCAGTTCTTC. Translating it yields CASSVRRSSYNEQFF.

In its sample, this clonotype was seen once. The rearrangement joins TRBV20-1 to TRBJ2-4, with a tentative D call TRBD2 (5 bases). The V gene lost 3 bases and the J gene lost 4 bases, with 16 bases spanning the gap. This CDR3 region has 15 residues. Per the germline V gene, CDR1 is DFQATT and CDR2 is SNEGSKA (reference sequence). The CDR3, as DNA: TGCAGTGCTAGCGACCCCGGCGGGCGGAAAAACATTCAGTACTTC. It encodes CSASDPGGRKNIQYF.

The rearrangement joins TRBV6-1 to TRBJ2-7, with 10 bases lining up with TRBD2. The CDR3 covers 14 residues. V lost 2 bases, J lost 7 bases, and 5 bases stayed unmatched. Germline V gives CDR1 MNHNS, CDR2 SASEGT. CDR3: CASSEPSGGSEQYF. In DNA, the CDR3 is TGTGCCAGCAGTGAACCTAGCGGGGGCTCGGAGCAGTACTTC.

The rearrangement joins TRBV25-1 to TRBJ2-3; no firm D call. Between the trimmed V and J ends, which lost 5 bases and 1 base, there was a span of 16 bases. The length of the CDR3 is 16 residues. Germline V gene lookup returns CDR1 MGHDK and CDR2 SYGVNS. CDR3 sequence (DNA): TGTGCCAGCAGTCAGACGGGCAGGTATGGCACAGATACGCAGTATTTT. Protein product: CASSQTGRYGTDTQYF.

The chain carries TRBV20-1 and TRBJ1-1; TRBD1 matches 7 bases. J lost 7 bases, V lost 4 bases, and 9 bases had no gene match. Germline V CDR1 and CDR2: DFQATT, SNEGSKA (reference sequence). The CDR3 extends over 13 amino acids. CDR3 sequence reads: CSAKTGTVGEAFF. In nucleotides, the CDR3 is TGCAGTGCTAAGACCGGGACAGTGGGTGAAGCTTTCTTT.

This clonotype was recorded a few times. V usage is TRBV12-5 and J usage is TRBJ2-1; D call uncertain. The CDR3 loop spans 16 amino acids. With 2 bases removed from V and 5 bases from J, the gap between germline ends came to 16 bases. Germline-derived CDR1 and CDR2 are LGHNT and FRNRAP. The DNA for the CDR3 is TGTGCTAGTGGTTTGATGGACGGAAAACGCCACAATGAGCAGTTCTTC. Its protein product is CASGLMDGKRHNEQFF.

This chain joins TRBV20-1 and TRBJ2-7; D might be TRBD2 (6 bases). Between the trimmed V and J ends, which lost 5 bases and 4 bases, there was a span of 15 bases. This CDR3 spans 13 amino acids. Germline CDR1 and CDR2: DFQATT and SNEGSKA (reference sequence). CDR3 coding DNA: TGCAGTGCTCTCGCGGGGTTGGAATACGAGCAGTACTTC. Translated: CSALAGLEYEQYF.

V usage is TRBV6-6 and J usage is TRBJ1-2; no firm D call. CDR3 length: 12 residues. Germline CDR1 and CDR2: MNHNY and SVGAGI (reference sequence). The V gene lost 11 bases and the J gene lost 3 bases, with 13 bases spanning the gap. The chain's CDR3 is CACRGADYGYTF. The DNA of the CDR3 is TGTGCCTGTCGGGGAGCAGACTATGGCTACACCTTC.

The gene calls are TRBV11-2 and TRBJ2-7; 10 bases align to TRBD2. The CDR3 runs to 16 residues. Per the germline V gene, CDR1 is SGHAT and CDR2 is FQNNGV. J gave up 1 base and V 5 bases, and 8 bases lay outside the gene matches. The CDR3 here is CASSRLSGRDSYEQYF. The CDR3, as DNA: TGTGCCAGCAGCCGACTCAGCGGGAGGGATTCCTACGAGCAGTACTTC.